The source of this TCR beta chain is a study of blood T cells in healthy people across ages. The germline V and J ends were trimmed by 6 bases and 1 base, with 9 bases remaining between them. Germline V gives CDR1 DFQATT, CDR2 SNEGSKA (reference sequence). The CDR3 spans 12 residues. The second PCR ran about 6 to 11 cycles with a sample-barcoded 5' primer and J-beta primers. Template switching added a 12-random-nucleotide identifier to every cDNA molecule. TCRdb reprocessed the 5' RACE reads with MiXCR, giving one entry per CDR3 protein. Among roughly 570,000 distinct CDR3 sequences listed, approximately 27% were seen once.

The receptor was isolated from a woman aged 70-85 years in good health. The sample taken for sequencing was blood. The chain has TRBV20-1 and TRBJ2-5, with D perhaps TRBD1 (6 bases). CDR3: CSALDSQETQYF. In DNA, the CDR3 is TGCAGTGCGTTGGACAGCCAAGAGACCCAGTACTTC.